This T cell receptor (beta chain) was obtained from a study of T cell repertoires in aging, cancer and after chemotherapy. Study-level background: Healthy donor repertoires were recorded over several months to years and showed clear clonal overlap. General study results and limits: Loss of evenness, beyond lost richness, contributed to age-related TCR diversity decline in cancer patients. No conclusions about immunological memory after chemotherapy can be drawn from the repertoire data.

The template was genomic DNA from peripheral blood, not RNA. Note on this clonotype: The antigen is not known.

The germline CDR1 and CDR2 sequences are SEHNR and FQNEAQ (reference sequence). This CDR3 has 16 residues. The V segment lost 0 bases and the J segment 6 bases; nucleotides outside the gene matches: 9. TRB rearrangements spanning V, D and J were amplified using mixed TRB-A/B primers. TCRdb re-called the multiplex PCR reads through MiXCR, storing one row per CDR3 protein. The sample holds 6,000 to 9,500 distinct CDR3 sequences; more than 35% are singletons and the top ten take more than 4%. The receptor was isolated from a human donor in good health. The sequenced sample was blood. The V call is TRBV7-9, the J call TRBJ2-3; 7 bases match TRBD2. CDR3 sequence (DNA): TGTGCCAGCAGCTTAGCGGTGCGGGAGAGAGGCGATACGCAGTATTTT. It encodes CASSLAVRERGDTQYF.